This T cell receptor (beta chain) was sequenced for a study of shared clonotypes between healthy human individuals. Study findings and constraints: It was observed that roughly 5.4% of naive CD4 clonotypes were shared across a handful of donors. Generation probability values for non-shared clonotypes were lower than those for clonotypes shared by all four donors. Memory subsets generally showed smaller estimated richness than naive subsets did.

CDR1 is SGHAT, CDR2 FQNNGV, per germline. V was pared by 8 bases and J by 8 bases, with 12 bases of the junction left unmatched. The CDR3 extends over 14 amino acids. Every subset's genomic DNA went evenly onto several immunoSEQ plates. Profiled with immunoSEQ multiplex PCR; TCRdb holds only in-frame clones, not every one. The sample lists under 80,000 clones, about 64% occurring once. Of note for this clone: The antigen remains undetermined.

The rearrangement joins TRBV11-2 to TRBJ2-1; 7 nucleotides line up with TRBD2. Sample: memory CD8+ T cells sorted from blood. Subset indicated: CD45RO+ cells pooled with CCR7-negative TemRA cells. This clonotype originated in a man in his thirties or forties in good health. CDR3 in DNA: TGTGCCAGCTTCTGGGGCGGGAGTTTGGATGAGCAGTTCTTC. Encoded protein: CASFWGGSLDEQFF.